The 26 T cell receptor beta chains below were found in one sample sequenced in a study of blood T cell repertoires in COVID-19. Produced via immunoSEQ multiplex PCR; TCRdb's table is partial and in-frame only. The sample yields roughly 66,000 clones, around 82% seen once. Sequenced: peripheral blood. The receptors derive from a woman aged 55-70 years with acute or convalescent COVID-19.

The chain links TRBV5-4 to TRBJ2-1; D is uncertain. CDR1 and CDR2 (germline): SGHNT, YYREEE (reference sequence). The CDR3 has 14 residues. The germline V and J ends were trimmed by 4 bases and 6 bases, with 14 bases remaining between them. The CDR3 DNA follows: TGTGCCAGCAGCCCTGATCAGGTCCGCAATGAGCAGTTCTTC. It translates to CASSPDQVRNEQFF.

This clone was seen a handful of times. This sequence joins TRBV3-1 (or the pseudogene TRBV3-2) and TRBJ2-1; 10 bases fit TRBD2. Trimming at V came to 0 bases and at J to 15 bases, leaving 8 bases not matched to a gene. There are 14 residues in the CDR3. The germline CDR1 and CDR2 sequences are LGHDT and YNNKEL (reference sequence). CDR3 sequence (DNA): TGTGCCAGCAGCCAAGATAGCCAGCGGGGGGGCTCGTTCTTC. This sequence encodes CASSQDSQRGGSFF.

The V gene is TRBV18, the J gene TRBJ2-1; 8 bases are shared with TRBD1. Germline values: CDR1 KGHSH, CDR2 LQKENI. CDR3 length: 15 residues. V trimming: 3 bases; J trimming: 3 bases; junction bases outside the gene matches: 4. The CDR3 DNA follows: TGTGCCAGCTCACCCTCACAGGGGGACTACAATGAGCAGTTCTTC. Translation: CASSPSQGDYNEQFF.

V and J are TRBV4-1 and TRBJ2-1; TRBD2 matches at 13 bases. J lost 4 bases, V lost 1 base, and 1 base had no gene match. Germline CDR1 MGHRA, CDR2 YSYEKL. The CDR3 totals 16 residues. CDR3 nucleotides: TGCGCCAGCAGCCAAGCGACTAGCGGGGGGTACAATGAGCAGTTCTTC. This codes for CASSQATSGGYNEQFF.

This chain links TRBV25-1 with TRBJ2-2, with 7 nucleotides matching TRBD1. The CDR3 covers 13 residues. Germline-derived CDR1 and CDR2 are MGHDK and SYGVNS. Trimming at V came to 4 bases and at J to 5 bases, leaving 1 base not matched to a gene. For the CDR3, the DNA is TGTGCCAGCAGTGGACAGGGTACCGGGGAGCTGTTTTTT. Amino acid sequence: CASSGQGTGELFF.

This clone has more than one count but fewer than ten. This rearrangement joins TRBV9 to TRBJ2-3; TRBD2 matches at 11 bases. Per germline, CDR1 SGDLS and CDR2 YYNGEE. V was clipped by 4 bases and J by 6 bases; unmatched bases: 7. This CDR3 contains 15 residues. Here the CDR3 reads CASSIRSSGGDTQYF. The CDR3 coding sequence is TGTGCCAGCAGCATCCGATCTAGCGGGGGGGATACGCAGTATTTT.

The gene calls are TRBV27 and TRBJ1-5; 7 bases map to TRBD1. The CDR3 sequence is 15 residues long. Germline lookup yields CDR1 MNHEY and CDR2 SMNVEV (reference sequence). After removal of 2 bases from V and 3 bases from J, the junction contained 4 bases not matched to a gene. DNA of the CDR3: TGTGCCAGCAGTTTAACAGGGGCTGACAATCAGCCCCAGCATTTT. Its protein product is CASSLTGADNQPQHF.

The chain combines TRBV7-9 with TRBJ1-3, with D possibly matching TRBD1 (5 bases). Germline assignment: CDR1 SEHNR and CDR2 FQNEAQ (reference sequence). This CDR3 is built from 14 residues. The V end was cut by 1 base, the J end by 2 bases, with 6 bases between. Here the CDR3 reads CASSLGGTGNTIYF. For the CDR3, the DNA is TGTGCCAGCAGCTTAGGGGGCACTGGAAACACCATATATTTT.

This clone has only a few counts. The rearrangement uses TRBV25-1 and TRBJ1-1; TRBD1 might be the D (5 bases). Germline CDR1 is MGHDK and CDR2 is SYGVNS. The CDR3 totals 15 residues. Trimming removed 6 bases at V and 1 base at J, with 15 bases between. CDR3 coding DNA: TGTGCCAGCAGCGAAGACAGAACATCGAACACTGAAGCTTTCTTT. Translated: CASSEDRTSNTEAFF. Filled out from reference TRBV25-1 and TRBJ1-1, the complete variable domain reads EADIYQTPRYLVIGTGKKITLECSQTMGHDKMYWYQQDPGMELHLIHYSYGVNSTEKGDLSSESTVSRIRTEHFPLTLESARPSHTSQYLCASSEDRTSNTEAFFGQGTRLTVV.

This rearrangement joins TRBV6-4 to TRBJ2-1; maybe TRBD2 (6 bases). CDR1 and CDR2 from the germline V gene are MRHNA and SNTAGT. V lost 2 bases, J lost 5 bases, and 7 bases lay in between. The CDR3 runs 13 residues. The CDR3 loop is CASSDGGNNEQFF. The CDR3 DNA follows: TGTGCCAGCAGTGACGGAGGGAACAATGAGCAGTTCTTC.

This chain links TRBV6-6 with TRBJ2-7; TRBD2 is a possible D gene (7 bases). V was trimmed by 8 bases and J by 0 bases, leaving 17 bases between them. Germline V gives CDR1 MNHNY, CDR2 SVGAGI (reference sequence). The CDR3 is made up of 15 amino acids. The CDR3 DNA is TGTGCCAGCTATGGGGGGGCGGGAAACTCCTACGAGCAGTACTTC. Protein product: CASYGGAGNSYEQYF.

This chain connects TRBV19 to TRBJ1-2; D is unresolved. This CDR3 comprises 14 residues. V lost 7 bases and J lost 1, with 13 bases in between. CDR1 and CDR2 (germline): LNHDA, SQIVND (reference sequence). The CDR3 bases are TGTGCCAGTAAGGAGGGTCGTGGTAACTATGGCTACACCTTC. Translation gives CASKEGRGNYGYTF.

The gene calls are TRBV19 and TRBJ2-7, with 10 bases lining up with TRBD2. The CDR3 length is 17 residues. The V gene end was trimmed by 1 base and the J gene end by 4 bases; junction bases not matched to a gene: 10. In germline, CDR1 is LNHDA, CDR2 SQIVND (reference sequence). CDR3 loop: CASSIGHGGTSAYEQYF. DNA of the CDR3: TGTGCCAGTAGTATAGGGCATGGTGGGACTAGCGCGTACGAGCAGTACTTC.

The chain links TRBV2 to TRBJ1-5; 8 nucleotides align to TRBD1. The V segment lost 7 bases and the J segment 1 base; nucleotides outside the gene matches: 6. The CDR3 loop spans 15 amino acids. Germline values: CDR1 SNHLY, CDR2 FYNNEI. This chain's CDR3 is CASMAGGWSNQPQHF. Here the CDR3 DNA reads TGTGCCAGCATGGCAGGGGGCTGGAGCAATCAGCCCCAGCATTTT.

V is TRBV29-1 and J is TRBJ1-1; D is uncertain. Germline-derived CDR1 and CDR2 are SQVTM and ANQGSEA. The CDR3 loop spans 12 amino acids. Between the trimmed V and J ends, which lost 3 bases and 5 bases, there was a span of 10 bases. CDR3 region: CSVELFGTEAFF. The CDR3 bases are TGCAGCGTTGAGTTATTCGGGACTGAAGCTTTCTTT.

The CDR3 nucleotides are TGTGCCAGCTCACCGTTCGAACAGGGAGCCTATAATTCACCCCTCCACTTT. Protein product: CASSPFEQGAYNSPLHF. The genes are TRBV18 and TRBJ1-6; D might be TRBD1 (6 bases). This CDR3 has 17 residues. V was cut by 3 bases and J by 2 bases, with 14 bases left in between. Germline V gives CDR1 KGHSH, CDR2 LQKENI.

V usage is TRBV12-3 or TRBV12-4 and J usage is TRBJ1-2; TRBD1 matches 9 bases. Trimming took 6 bases from V and 6 from J; bases not matched to a gene: 5. The CDR3 has 13 amino acids. The CDR3 nucleotides read TGTGCCAGCAGCCTACAGGGGGCTGATGGCTACACCTTC. Protein product: CASSLQGADGYTF.

The V and J genes are TRBV7-6 and TRBJ1-1; weak D call: TRBD1 (6 bases). This CDR3 is built from 18 residues. V was pared by 1 base and J by 0 bases, with 18 bases between. Looked up from germline, CDR1 is SGHVS and CDR2 is FNYEAQ. The CDR3 protein is CASSLGTPDSIMNTEAFF. CDR3 coding DNA: TGTGCCAGCAGCTTAGGAACCCCGGACAGTATCATGAACACTGAAGCTTTCTTT.

V is TRBV27 and J is TRBJ2-7, with TRBD1 identical over 7 bases. V shed 3 bases, J shed 9 bases, and the junction held 14 bases outside the gene matches. The germline gives CDR1 MNHEY, CDR2 SMNVEV (reference sequence). The length of the CDR3 is 15 residues. The CDR3 region is CASSFGSTTGTVQYF. The CDR3 nucleotides read TGTGCCAGCAGTTTTGGGTCCACTACCGGGACAGTGCAGTACTTC.

The chain is built from TRBV19 and TRBJ2-1, with 10 bases that match TRBD2. The CDR3 is 15 amino acids. Germline-derived CDR1 and CDR2 are LNHDA and SQIVND (reference sequence). V shed 3 bases and J 6 bases; nucleotides not matched to a gene: 5. This CDR3 is CASSIFRTSGNEQFF. In DNA, the CDR3 is TGTGCCAGTAGTATTTTCCGGACTAGCGGCAATGAGCAGTTCTTC.

J is TRBJ1-6 and V is TRBV6-1; D might be TRBD1 (5 bases). V dropped 3 bases and J dropped 10 bases, with 22 bases sitting between them. From germline, CDR1 is MNHNS and CDR2 SASEGT. The CDR3 covers 17 residues. In nucleotides, the CDR3 is TGTGCCAGCAGTGATCGACAGTCACAGATTAATAGGTCACCCCTCCACTTT. Amino acids: CASSDRQSQINRSPLHF.

The V and J genes are TRBV7-2 and TRBJ2-1; TRBD2 matches at 10 bases. CDR1 and CDR2 from the germline V gene are SGHTA and FQGNSA. The length of the CDR3 is 15 residues. The V segment lost 5 bases and the J segment 2 bases; nucleotides outside the gene matches: 3. The CDR3 sequence: CASSQSGGAYNEQFF. In DNA, the CDR3 is TGTGCCAGCAGCCAAAGCGGGGGGGCCTACAATGAGCAGTTCTTC.

The chain joins TRBV5-1 to TRBJ1-1, with TRBD1 matching over 9 bases. Germline-derived CDR1 and CDR2 are SGHRS and YFSETQ. The CDR3 length is 15 residues. V was pared by 4 bases and J by 5 bases, with 9 bases of the junction left unmatched. The CDR3: CASSGGQGRITEAFF. The CDR3 coding sequence is TGCGCCAGCAGCGGCGGACAGGGGAGAATAACTGAAGCTTTCTTT. Combining the CDR3 with reference TRBV5-1 and TRBJ1-1 gives the whole variable domain KAGVTQTPRYLIKTRGQQVTLSCSPISGHRSVSWYQQTPGQGLQFLFEYFSETQRNKGNFPGRFSGRQFSNSRSEMNVSTLELGDSALYLCASSGGQGRITEAFFGQGTRLTVV.

This rearrangement joins TRBV10-3 to TRBJ1-5; TRBD1 matches at 9 bases. V lost 2 bases, J lost 4 bases, and 3 bases stayed unmatched. CDR3 size: 15 residues. Germline CDR1 ENHRY, CDR2 SYGVKD. In DNA form, the CDR3 reads TGTGCCATCAGTGAGATGGGGACAGGGAATCAGCCCCAGCATTTT. Protein product: CAISEMGTGNQPQHF.

The rearrangement links TRBV2 to TRBJ1-4, with D tentatively TRBD1 (5 bases). Trimming removed 5 bases from V and 7 bases from J, with 8 bases in between. The CDR3 totals 12 residues. Looked up from germline, CDR1 is SNHLY and CDR2 is FYNNEI. The CDR3 protein is CASSTTAEKLFF. CDR3 nucleotide sequence: TGTGCCAGCAGTACGACAGCTGAAAAACTGTTTTTT. The variable domain in full, with the rest retrieved from reference TRBV2 and TRBJ1-4, is EPEVTQTPSHQVTQMGQEVILRCVPISNHLYFYWYRQILGQKVEFLVSFYNNEISEKSEIFDDQFSVERPDGSNFTLKIRSTKLEDSAMYFCASSTTAEKLFFGSGTQLSVL.

This clone was observed a handful of times. The CDR3 region is CASSGTGKNYGYTF. The CDR3 coding sequence is TGTGCCAGCAGCGGGACAGGGAAGAACTATGGCTACACCTTC. This sequence joins TRBV9 and TRBJ1-2; TRBD1 agrees at 8 bases. The CDR3 spans 14 residues. Per the germline V gene, CDR1 is SGDLS and CDR2 is YYNGEE. J gave up 2 bases and V 3 bases, and 3 bases lay outside the gene matches. Full variable domain (outside the CDR3, taken from reference TRBV9 and TRBJ1-2): DSGVTQTPKHLITATGQRVTLRCSPRSGDLSVYWYQQSLDQGLQFLIQYYNGEERAKGNILERFSAQQFPDLHSELNLSSLELGDSALYFCASSGTGKNYGYTFGSGTRLTVV.